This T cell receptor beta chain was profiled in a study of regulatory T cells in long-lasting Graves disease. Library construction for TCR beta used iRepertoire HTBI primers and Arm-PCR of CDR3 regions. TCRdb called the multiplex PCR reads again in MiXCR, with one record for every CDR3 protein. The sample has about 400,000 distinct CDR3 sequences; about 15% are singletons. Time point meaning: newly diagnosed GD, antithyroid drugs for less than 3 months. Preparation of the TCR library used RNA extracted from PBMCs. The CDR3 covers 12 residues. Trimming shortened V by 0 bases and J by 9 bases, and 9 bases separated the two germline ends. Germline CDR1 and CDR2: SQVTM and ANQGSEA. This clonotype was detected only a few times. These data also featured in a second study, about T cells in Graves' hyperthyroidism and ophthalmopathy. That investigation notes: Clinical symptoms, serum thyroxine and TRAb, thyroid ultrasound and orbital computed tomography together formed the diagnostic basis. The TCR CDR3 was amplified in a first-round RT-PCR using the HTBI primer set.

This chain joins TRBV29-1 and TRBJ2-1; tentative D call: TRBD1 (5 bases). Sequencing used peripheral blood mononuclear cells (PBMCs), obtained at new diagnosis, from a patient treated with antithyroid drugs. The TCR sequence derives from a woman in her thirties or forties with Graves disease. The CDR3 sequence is CSVEDAGAEQFF. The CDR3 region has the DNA TGCAGCGTTGAAGATGCTGGGGCTGAGCAGTTCTTC.